This T cell receptor beta chain was observed in a study of blood T cell repertoires in COVID-19. Profiling relied on immunoSEQ multiplex PCR, and the TCRdb table lists in-frame clones only, not all of them. The sample shows around 400,000 clones, roughly nine tenths of them seen only once. What was sequenced was peripheral blood. This sequence was found in a man in his forties or fifties with acute or convalescent COVID-19.

This chain's CDR3 is CASSLSASGRGGNEQYF. CDR3 sequence (DNA): TGTGCCAGCAGTTTATCTGCTAGCGGGAGGGGAGGAAACGAGCAGTACTTC. This chain joins TRBV28 and TRBJ2-7, with 12 bases fitting TRBD2. There are 17 residues in the CDR3. Germline CDR1 and CDR2: MDHEN and SYDVKM. The V gene end was trimmed by 1 base and the J gene end by 5 bases; junction bases not matched to a gene: 9. The variable domain in full, completed from reference TRBV28 and TRBJ2-7, reads DVKVTQSSRYLVKRTGEKVFLECVQDMDHENMFWYRQDPGLGLRLIYFSYDVKMKEKGDIPEGYSVSREKKERFSLILESASTNQTSMYLCASSLSASGRGGNEQYFGPGTRLTVT.